Listed here are 23 T cell receptor beta chains from one sample, sequenced in a study of T-cell memory formation after mild COVID-19 (dated by TCRdb to the early 2020s). Library prep was done by 5' RACE. The sequencing machine was an Illumina NovaSeq 6000. Using fastp at Q25 and MiXCR, TCRdb reprocessed the public reads and kept productive beta chains. All rows with the same CDR3 protein become a single entry with the most common DNA and genes. The sample table shows about 180,000 distinct CDR3 sequences, and roughly 17% are seen once. In total, the top ten clones hold approximately 2% of the sample. The specimen was PBMCs or a T cell subset sorted from them (not recorded which). The source of these receptors is an adult woman who had mild COVID-19 (a few samples of this study predate the infection). The sample titles of this study are shuffled in the database, so cell type and time point are left out; the donor was told from shared clones.

This clonotype was picked up a small number of times. The rearrangement uses TRBV24-1 and TRBJ2-2, with D possibly matching TRBD1 (5 bases). The CDR3 extends over 12 amino acids. Trimming pared 10 bases from V and 8 bases from J, leaving 13 bases between. From germline, CDR1 is KGHDR and CDR2 SFDVKD. This CDR3 reads CATTENSGELFF. In DNA form, the CDR3 reads TGTGCCACGACAGAAAATAGTGGGGAGCTGTTTTTT.

V is TRBV18 and J is TRBJ2-5; the match to TRBD2 covers 9 bases. The CDR3 runs 14 residues. With 2 bases clipped from V and 4 bases from J, the junction kept 2 bases outside the gene matches. CDR1 is KGHSH and CDR2 is LQKENI in the germline V gene. The CDR3 region is CASSPAGGPETQYF. The CDR3 nucleotides read TGTGCCAGCTCACCAGCGGGAGGGCCAGAGACCCAGTACTTC.

This clonotype has ten or more counts. V gene TRBV20-1 combines with J gene TRBJ1-6; no definite D call. The CDR3 is 15 amino acids. Trimming took off 4 bases at V and 5 bases at J, with 15 bases between the two ends. Germline values: CDR1 DFQATT, CDR2 SNEGSKA (reference sequence). The CDR3 sequence: CSANGQLRDNSPLHF. The CDR3 bases are TGCAGTGCTAACGGGCAGTTAAGGGATAATTCACCCCTCCACTTT.

This clonotype was observed many times. The chain combines TRBV7-9 with TRBJ2-1, with 11 bases fitting TRBD2. Germline CDR1 and CDR2: SEHNR and FQNEAQ (reference sequence). The CDR3 spans 15 residues. V gave up 6 bases and J gave up 5 bases; unmatched junction bases: 6. CDR3 bases: TGTGCCAGCAGTCAGGGGACTAGCGGCAACAATGAGCAGTTCTTC. This translates into CASSQGTSGNNEQFF.

This clonotype was counted only a few times. The J gene is TRBJ1-1, the V gene TRBV3-1, with D possibly TRBD1 on 6 matching bases. In germline, CDR1 is LGHDT, CDR2 YNNKEL (reference sequence). With 4 bases removed from V and 1 base from J, the gap between germline ends came to 13 bases. This CDR3 has 15 residues. The CDR3 nucleotides are TGTGCCAGCAGCCTCCACGACAGGTCGAACACTGAAGCTTTCTTT. Its translation is CASSLHDRSNTEAFF.

The chain combines TRBV3-1 with TRBJ1-1; 7 bases match TRBD1. From germline, CDR1 is LGHDT and CDR2 YNNKEL (reference sequence). The CDR3 extends over 14 amino acids. The V segment lost 2 bases and the J segment 8 bases; nucleotides outside the gene matches: 8. The CDR3 loop is CASSQTPGTAEAFF. In DNA, the CDR3 is TGTGCCAGCAGCCAAACACCCGGGACAGCCGAAGCTTTCTTT. Complete variable domain (other parts from reference TRBV3-1 and TRBJ1-1): DTAVSQTPKYLVTQMGNDKSIKCEQNLGHDTMYWYKQDSKKFLKIMFSYNNKELIINETVPNRFSPKSPDKAHLNLHINSLELGDSAVYFCASSQTPGTAEAFFGQGTRLTVV.

In this sample, this clonotype turned up once. The J gene is TRBJ1-2, the V gene TRBV20-1; D not certain. The CDR3 covers 12 residues. V was pared by 5 bases and J by 2 bases, with 9 bases between. CDR1 and CDR2 from the germline V gene are DFQATT and SNEGSKA (reference sequence). The CDR3 sequence: CSAQERNYGYTF. The CDR3 DNA sequence: TGCAGTGCTCAGGAACGAAACTATGGCTACACCTTC.

This chain links TRBV30 with TRBJ2-5; D may be TRBD2 (5 bases). This CDR3 is built from 12 residues. CDR1 GTSNPN and CDR2 SVGIG come from the germline V gene (reference sequence). CDR3 region: CAVSGNQETQYF. Here the CDR3 DNA reads TGTGCAGTAAGCGGAAACCAAGAGACCCAGTACTTC.

The table lists this clonotype with a few counts. V and J are TRBV5-4 and TRBJ1-2; 12 nucleotides line up with TRBD1. The ends lost 4 bases at V and 6 bases at J; junction bases unmatched: 7. Germline V gene lookup returns CDR1 SGHNT and CDR2 YYREEE (reference sequence). CDR3 length: 15 residues. This chain's CDR3 is CASSQVGDRGHGYTF. For the CDR3, the DNA is TGTGCCAGCAGCCAAGTAGGGGACAGGGGGCATGGCTACACCTTC.

This clonotype came up once. The rearrangement links TRBV11-2 to TRBJ2-1, with 7 bases that match TRBD2. J gave up 4 bases and V 5 bases, and 8 bases lay outside the gene matches. This CDR3 is built from 15 residues. Germline lookup yields CDR1 SGHAT and CDR2 FQNNGV. CDR3 sequence reads: CASSKTGTTYNEQFF. The CDR3 DNA reads as TGTGCCAGCAGCAAGACCGGGACTACATACAATGAGCAGTTCTTC.

The V and J genes are TRBV29-1 and TRBJ2-2; 7 bases match TRBD1. The CDR3 totals 15 residues. Germline V CDR1 and CDR2: SQVTM, ANQGSEA. The ends lost 6 bases at V and 4 bases at J; junction bases unmatched: 11. The CDR3 loop is CSVPPTGEITGELFF. The CDR3, as DNA: TGCAGCGTACCCCCTACAGGGGAAATCACCGGGGAGCTGTTTTTT.

The chain employs TRBV11-3 and TRBJ2-3; 8 positions agree with TRBD1. The CDR3 contains 17 residues. Germline trimming cut 4 bases from V and 4 bases from J; bases unmatched to any gene: 13. CDR1 is SGHNT and CDR2 is YENEEA in the germline V gene. This CDR3 reads CASSSSDRGLGADTQYF. The CDR3 DNA reads as TGTGCCAGCAGCTCCTCAGACAGGGGCCTCGGGGCAGATACGCAGTATTTT.

V is TRBV24-1 and J is TRBJ1-5; D remains unclear. V was clipped by 4 bases and J by 3 bases, with 12 bases between them. Germline V gives CDR1 KGHDR, CDR2 SFDVKD. The CDR3 sequence is 15 residues long. The CDR3 DNA reads TGTGCCACCAGTGAGTCCCCCGGGCACAATCAGCCCCAGCATTTT. Its protein product is CATSESPGHNQPQHF.

The table lists this clonotype with a few counts. J is TRBJ1-1 and V is TRBV12-5; TRBD1 matches 8 bases. Trimming took 1 base from V and 0 from J; bases not matched to a gene: 7. Per germline, CDR1 LGHNT and CDR2 FRNRAP. This CDR3 spans 17 amino acids. The DNA of the CDR3 is TGTGCTAGTGGTTTGGAGACAGGGGAGGGGATGAACACTGAAGCTTTCTTT. It yields the protein CASGLETGEGMNTEAFF.

As to this clonotype: At one boundary the junction diverges from the germline segment, which might be a read error. This rearrangement joins TRBV2 to TRBJ1-4, with no clear D. The CDR3 totals 12 residues. Germline CDR1 SNHLY, CDR2 FYNNEI. In DNA form, the CDR3 reads TGTGCCAGCACGGTTACGAATGGAAAACTGTTTTTT. This gives the protein CASTVTNGKLFF.

This clonotype has only a few counts. This chain uses TRBV5-1 with TRBJ2-7; D may correspond to TRBD1 or TRBD2 (5 bases each). V was cut by 2 bases and J by 3 bases, with 12 bases left in between. Germline V gene sequence: CDR1 SGHRS, CDR2 YFSETQ. The CDR3 is 14 residues long. CDR3 in amino acids: CASSFWGKDYEQYF. The CDR3 DNA is TGCGCCAGCAGCTTTTGGGGGAAGGACTACGAGCAGTACTTC.

This clonotype was seen at least ten times. J is TRBJ2-1 and V is TRBV20-1, with 9 nucleotides matching TRBD1. CDR3 size: 15 residues. Per germline, CDR1 DFQATT and CDR2 SNEGSKA (reference sequence). The V and J ends lost 1 base and 9 bases, in that order; junction bases with no gene match: 10. The CDR3, as DNA: TGCAGTGCTAGAGCCCCGGGACAGGGTAATGGTGAGCAGTTCTTC. Encoded protein: CSARAPGQGNGEQFF.

This chain uses TRBV25-1 with TRBJ2-1, with a weak D call TRBD2 (6 bases). Trimming left V 3 bases short and J 9 bases short, with 6 bases between. The CDR3 is made up of 11 amino acids. The germline V gene encodes CDR1 MGHDK and CDR2 SYGVNS. CDR3 bases: TGTGCCAGCAGTGAGGGAGGTGAGCAGTTCTTC. The encoded protein is CASSEGGEQFF.

This clonotype came up a few times. This chain uses TRBV4-3 with TRBJ2-3; perhaps TRBD1 as D (5 bases). The CDR3 spans 16 residues. Germline CDR1 is LGHNA and CDR2 is YSLEER. V lost 0 bases, J lost 1 base, and 11 bases lay in between. CDR3 residues: CASSQEFRARTDTQYF. CDR3 in DNA: TGCGCCAGCAGCCAAGAATTCAGGGCCCGCACAGATACGCAGTATTTT.

This chain uses TRBV12-3 or TRBV12-4 with TRBJ2-7, with D tentatively TRBD2 (5 bases). V dropped 0 bases and J dropped 11 bases, with 20 bases sitting between them. There are 15 residues in the CDR3. This CDR3 reads CASSLALRGRGKEYF. CDR3 nucleotide sequence: TGTGCCAGCAGTTTAGCGTTGCGCGGTAGAGGGAAGGAGTACTTC.

The rearrangement uses TRBV6-5 and TRBJ2-1; D not resolved. CDR3 length equals 12 residues. The germline V and J ends were trimmed by 6 bases and 6 bases, with 9 bases remaining between them. Germline lookup yields CDR1 MNHEY and CDR2 SVGAGI. In nucleotides, the CDR3 is TGTGCCAGCAGAACCAGTCTCAATGAGCAGTTCTTC. It encodes CASRTSLNEQFF.

This sequence joins TRBV6-2 or TRBV6-3 and TRBJ2-7; 14 bases are shared with TRBD2. The CDR3 has 18 residues. Germline V lookup: CDR1 MNHEY, CDR2 SVGEGT. V lost 4 bases to trimming and J lost 2 bases; unmatched junction nucleotides: 10. The CDR3 DNA sequence: TGTGCCAGCAGTTCGCCGCGGGGACTAGCGGGAGTCCCCTACGAGCAGTACTTC. Its translation is CASSSPRGLAGVPYEQYF.

The V gene is TRBV6-6, the J gene TRBJ2-2, with D maybe TRBD2 (6 bases). Germline-derived CDR1 and CDR2 are MNHNY and SVGAGI (reference sequence). The CDR3 extends over 15 amino acids. V lost 10 bases and J lost 0, with 15 bases in between. In DNA form, the CDR3 reads TGTGCCACAGATCGGACTATCGCGAACACCGGGGAGCTGTTTTTT. Its translation: CATDRTIANTGELFF.